Each of the 11 T cell receptor beta chains below was sequenced from the same sample in a study of Tregs in tolerant kidney transplant recipients. Repertoires were generated with immunoSEQ multiplex PCR, while TCRdb's copy carries only in-frame clones and drops some. This sample has roughly 120,000 clones, with roughly 92% found just once. Sequencing was done on a sample of CD4+ T cells from blood. These receptors all come from a human donor in good health.

The chain employs TRBV5-1 and TRBJ2-1; 7 positions match TRBD1. The junction had 6 bases not matched to a gene; V was cut back by 6 bases and J by 3 bases. The CDR3 spans 14 residues. CDR1 is SGHRS and CDR2 is YFSETQ in the germline V gene. Written as DNA, the CDR3 is TGCGCCAGCAACCCGGGGACAGTCTACAATGAGCAGTTCTTC. Its protein product is CASNPGTVYNEQFF.

The rearrangement joins TRBV5-1 to TRBJ2-7; 9 bases match TRBD2. Germline loops: CDR1 SGHRS, CDR2 YFSETQ. V was clipped by 1 base and J by 2 bases; unmatched bases: 10. The CDR3 is 17 amino acids. CDR3 sequence reads: CASSLRIAGVIPYEQYF. The CDR3 nucleotides are TGCGCCAGCAGCTTGCGGATAGCGGGAGTAATCCCCTACGAGCAGTACTTC.

This CDR3 reads CASRAWDRGRPDTEAFF. The CDR3, as DNA: TGTGCCAGCAGAGCGTGGGACAGGGGGCGTCCGGACACTGAAGCTTTCTTT. The rearrangement uses TRBV13 and TRBJ1-1; 12 bases map to TRBD1. CDR1 is PRHDT, CDR2 FYEKMQ, per germline (reference sequence). The CDR3 extends over 17 amino acids. J lost 3 bases, V lost 6 bases, and 11 bases had no gene match.

The J gene is TRBJ2-3, the V gene TRBV5-1; 8 nucleotides agree with TRBD2. The CDR3 covers 13 residues. Per germline, CDR1 SGHRS and CDR2 YFSETQ. Trimming at V came to 0 bases and at J to 10 bases, leaving 4 bases not matched to a gene. CDR3 coding DNA: TGCGCCAGCAGCTTGGCGGGGGGGCCGGCGCAGTATTTT. Translation: CASSLAGGPAQYF. The full variable domain, completed using reference TRBV5-1 and TRBJ2-3, is KAGVTQTPRYLIKTRGQQVTLSCSPISGHRSVSWYQQTPGQGLQFLFEYFSETQRNKGNFPGRFSGRQFSNSRSEMNVSTLELGDSALYLCASSLAGGPAQYFGPGTRLTVL.

The gene calls are TRBV2 and TRBJ2-1, with 12 positions matching TRBD2. Germline loops: CDR1 SNHLY, CDR2 FYNNEI. The CDR3 runs to 15 residues. V was pared by 6 bases and J by 4 bases, with 4 bases of the junction left unmatched. CDR3 region: CASRGLAGMYNEQFF. The CDR3 nucleotides read TGTGCCAGCAGAGGACTAGCGGGAATGTACAATGAGCAGTTCTTC.

V gene TRBV6-1 combines with J gene TRBJ1-5; 7 bases agree with TRBD1. V lost 8 bases, J lost 6 bases, and 7 bases stayed unmatched. From germline, CDR1 is MNHNS and CDR2 SASEGT. There are 13 residues in the CDR3. The CDR3 DNA reads TGTGCCAGCTCCCAGGGGGAAGGTCAGCCCCAGCATTTT. Protein product: CASSQGEGQPQHF.

The genes are TRBV27 and TRBJ2-7; weak D call: TRBD1 (5 bases). Germline assignment: CDR1 MNHEY and CDR2 SMNVEV (reference sequence). CDR3 size: 15 residues. V lost 3 bases and J lost 1, with 13 bases in between. As DNA, the CDR3 is TGTGCCAGCAGTTTGGACACTAAGGGGTCCTACGAGCAGTACTTC. It specifies CASSLDTKGSYEQYF.

V gene TRBV10-1 combines with J gene TRBJ1-5; tentatively, D is TRBD1 (6 bases). Between the trimmed V and J ends, which lost 8 bases and 6 bases, there was a span of 14 bases. Germline V gene lookup returns CDR1 WNHNN and CDR2 SYGVQD (reference sequence). The CDR3 runs to 13 residues. DNA of the CDR3: TGCGCCAGCCCCCCAGGGGCAAGTCAGCCCCAGCATTTT. This translates into CASPPGASQPQHF.

The gene calls are TRBV7-6 and TRBJ2-7, with 9 bases that match TRBD1. Per the germline V gene, CDR1 is SGHVS and CDR2 is FNYEAQ. Germline trimming cut 1 base from V and 3 bases from J; bases unmatched to any gene: 4. The CDR3 has 15 residues. The CDR3 loop reads CASSLVGTGFYEQYF. The DNA for the CDR3 is TGTGCCAGCAGCTTAGTTGGGACAGGGTTCTACGAGCAGTACTTC.

V usage is TRBV6-1 and J usage is TRBJ2-6, with 9 bases matching TRBD2. V dropped 6 bases and J dropped 1; count of bases not matched to a gene: 1. Per the germline V gene, CDR1 is MNHNS and CDR2 is SASEGT. The CDR3 runs to 15 residues. The CDR3 protein is CASRRGGSGANVLTF. In DNA, the CDR3 is TGTGCCAGCAGGCGGGGGGGATCTGGGGCCAACGTCCTGACTTTC.

The CDR3 protein is CASSPGRGVLDEQFF. The CDR3 coding sequence is TGTGCCAGCAGTCCGGGCCGCGGGGTCTTGGATGAGCAGTTCTTC. V and J are TRBV5-8 and TRBJ2-1, with TRBD2 as a possible D gene (6 bases). Between the trimmed V and J ends, which lost 5 bases and 8 bases, there was a span of 20 bases. This CDR3 is built from 15 residues. CDR1 is SGHTS, CDR2 YDEGEE, per germline.